The rows below give T cell receptor beta chains drawn from one sample of a study of blood T cells in healthy people across ages. From the 5' RACE reads, TCRdb called clonotypes with MiXCR, one entry per CDR3 protein. The data show hundreds of thousands of distinct CDR3 sequences, roughly 56% seen once. The sequencing sample was made of blood. The receptors shown here come from a man aged 35-49 years in good health. Each CDR3 is given with its conserved first and last residue. The order of the fields is J gene, clone size, D gene, V gene, CDR3 protein, CDR3 DNA. The D gene is left open where the match is weak. The size entry is marked missing in some rows and otherwise reads once, few, many or a size class.

TRBJ2-3	-	TRBD1	TRBV12-3/TRBV12-4	CASSPPGTGLGTQYF	TGTGCCAGCAGCCCACCCGGGACAGGGCTCGGAACGCAGTATTTT
TRBJ2-3	few	-	TRBV11-2	CASSLESSTDTQYF	TGTGCCAGCAGCTTAGAATCGAGCACAGATACGCAGTATTTT
TRBJ2-5	-	-	TRBV6-1	CTSMRGKETQYF	TGTACCAGCATGAGAGGAAAAGAGACCCAGTACTTC
TRBJ2-5	-	TRBD2	TRBV28	CASSSTREGNLSEQYF	TGTGCCAGCAGCTCGACCCGGGAGGGCAATTTGAGTGAGCAGTACTTC
TRBJ2-1	once	-	TRBV3-1	CASGEIDNEQFF	TGTGCCAGCGGGGAGATCGACAATGAGCAGTTCTTC
TRBJ2-1	-	TRBD2	TRBV6-1	CASSQAGGRVEQFF	TGTGCCAGCAGTCAAGCGGGGGGCAGGGTGGAGCAGTTCTTC
TRBJ2-5	-	TRBD2	TRBV4-2	CASSPLAGGYQETQYF	TGTGCCAGCAGCCCACTAGCGGGGGGGTACCAAGAGACCCAGTACTTC
TRBJ2-7	-	-	TRBV9	CASSGGTGARTSGLKQYF	TGTGCCAGCAGCGGAGGGACAGGGGCTAGGACTAGCGGCCTCAAGCAGTACTTC
TRBJ1-1	-	-	TRBV20-1	CSARDALWVMEAFF	TGCAGTGCTAGAGATGCCCTTTGGGTTATGGAAGCTTTCTTT
TRBJ1-6	-	TRBD1	TRBV20-1	CSASDRGNSPLHF	TGCAGTGCTAGCGACAGGGGGAATTCACCCCTCCACTTT
TRBJ2-3	-	-	TRBV12-3/TRBV12-4	CASSFDNTRTDTQYF	TGTGCCAGCAGTTTCGACAACACGCGGACAGATACGCAGTATTTT
TRBJ1-6	-	-	TRBV20-1	CSARDIEDTDPDNSPLHF	TGCAGTGCTAGAGATATTGAGGACACCGATCCTGATAATTCACCCCTCCACTTT
TRBJ2-5	few	-	TRBV5-8	CASTRRGHQETQYF	TGTGCCAGCACCCGGAGGGGTCACCAAGAGACCCAGTACTTC
TRBJ1-4	-	-	TRBV11-3	CASSFMASTTNEKLFF	TGTGCCAGCAGCTTCATGGCATCCACAACTAATGAAAAACTGTTTTTT
TRBJ2-5	-	-	TRBV29-1	CSVDLRGPETQYF	TGCAGCGTTGATCTTCGGGGTCCAGAGACCCAGTACTTC
TRBJ2-5	few	-	TRBV7-9	CASMILGARGGKETQYF	TGTGCCAGCATGATCTTGGGCGCCCGGGGCGGGAAAGAGACCCAGTACTTC
TRBJ2-3	once	TRBD2	TRBV20-1	CSALEAGVTDTQYF	TGCAGTGCTCTAGAGGCGGGAGTAACAGATACGCAGTATTTT
TRBJ2-1	-	-	TRBV20-1	CSARLAIPGQEQFF	TGCAGTGCTAGACTGGCTATCCCGGGCCAAGAGCAGTTCTTC
TRBJ1-2	-	TRBD1	TRBV6-5	CAGSLTGMGGCTF	TGTGCCGGCAGCCTGACAGGGATGGGGGGCTGCACCTTC
TRBJ1-2	-	-	TRBV2	CASSEYGGDRTYGYTF	TGTGCCAGCAGTGAATACGGCGGAGACAGAACCTATGGCTACACCTTC
TRBJ2-3	-	-	TRBV7-9	CASSSLSSTDTQYF	TGTGCCAGCAGCTCTCTCTCTAGCACAGATACGCAGTATTTT
TRBJ1-2	few	-	TRBV29-1	CSVEVRNGYTF	TGCAGCGTTGAGGTCAGGAATGGCTACACCTTC
TRBJ1-1	-	-	TRBV5-1	CASNSGQPNTEAFF	TGCGCCAGCAACTCGGGGCAGCCGAACACTGAAGCTTTCTTT
TRBJ1-4	many	-	TRBV7-8	CASSLSRATTNEKLFF	TGTGCCAGCAGCTTATCGAGGGCTACAACTAATGAAAAACTGTTTTTT
TRBJ1-2	few	-	TRBV4-2	CASEAGYGYTF	TGTGCCAGCGAGGCCGGCTATGGCTACACCTTC
TRBJ1-1	-	-	TRBV28	CASRGGGRNTEAFF	TGTGCCAGCAGGGGCGGGGGGCGGAACACTGAAGCTTTCTTT
TRBJ2-3	-	TRBD2	TRBV5-1	CASSLITSGRGDTQYF	TGCGCCAGCAGCTTGATTACTAGCGGGAGAGGGGATACGCAGTATTTT
TRBJ1-2	-	TRBD1	TRBV29-1	CSVGGWDRDDYGYTF	TGCAGCGTTGGAGGCTGGGACAGGGATGACTATGGCTACACCTTC
TRBJ1-2	-	-	TRBV6-4	CASSDSAGALYGYTF	TGTGCCAGCAGTGACTCCGCGGGGGCCTTATATGGCTACACCTTC
TRBJ1-2	once	-	TRBV20-1	CSATPGGARNYGYTF	TGCAGTGCTACTCCTGGAGGGGCGCGTAACTATGGCTACACCTTC
TRBJ2-6	-	TRBD1	TRBV18	CASSPRRQGSGANVLTF	TGTGCCAGCTCACCGCGTCGACAGGGATCTGGGGCCAACGTCCTGACTTTC
TRBJ2-5	-	-	TRBV29-1	CSVFKDLETQYF	TGCAGCGTTTTCAAGGATCTCGAGACCCAGTACTTC
TRBJ2-1	many	-	TRBV29-1	CSVVYSDNEQFF	TGCAGCGTTGTCTACTCCGACAATGAGCAGTTCTTC
TRBJ2-6	-	TRBD1	TRBV7-2	CASSLATGSNSGANVLTF	TGTGCCAGCAGCTTAGCGACAGGGAGTAACTCTGGGGCCAACGTCCTGACTTTC
TRBJ2-1	-	TRBD1	TRBV30	CAWTDKWTGNGFYNEQFF	TGTGCCTGGACCGATAAATGGACAGGGAACGGGTTTTACAATGAGCAGTTCTTC
TRBJ2-2	-	-	TRBV28	CASSFFVGELFF	TGTGCCAGCAGTTTTTTCGTCGGGGAGCTGTTTTTT
TRBJ2-7	-	-	TRBV21-1	CASSKVHRTLHTGEQYF	TGTGCCAGCAGCAAGGTCCACAGAACTTTGCATACGGGGGAGCAGTACTTC
TRBJ2-5	-	-	TRBV6-6	CASSDVGGLEETQYF	TGTGCCAGCAGTGACGTAGGGGGGTTGGAAGAGACCCAGTACTTC
TRBJ2-6	-	-	TRBV25-1	CASSEGTGRSGANVLTF	TGTGCCAGCAGTGAAGGAACAGGACGCTCTGGGGCCAACGTCCTGACTTTC
TRBJ2-7	few	-	TRBV7-2	CASSLRREAYEQYF	TGTGCCAGCAGCTTAAGGCGGGAAGCCTACGAGCAGTACTTC
TRBJ2-1	few	TRBD2	TRBV4-2	CASSGTSGGLLHEQFF	TGTGCCAGCAGCGGGACTAGCGGGGGACTCTTGCATGAGCAGTTCTTC
TRBJ2-5	-	TRBD1	TRBV20-1	CSARALAGGQETQYF	TGCAGTGCTAGAGCGCTAGCAGGGGGCCAAGAGACCCAGTACTTC
TRBJ2-5	-	TRBD1	TRBV18	CASSPGRDRGETQYF	TGTGCCAGCTCACCGGGCCGGGACAGGGGAGAGACCCAGTACTTC
TRBJ1-2	-	-	TRBV15	CATSRAPRRSNYGYTF	TGTGCCACCAGCAGGGCCCCTCGCAGGAGTAACTATGGCTACACCTTC
TRBJ2-4	-	TRBD1	TRBV11-2	CASSTGVAGWSGKNIQYF	TGTGCCAGCAGCACAGGGGTTGCAGGGTGGAGTGGCAAAAACATTCAGTACTTC